Below are 11 T cell receptor beta chains sequenced from a single sample in a study of blood T cell repertoires in COVID-19. The data were produced by immunoSEQ multiplex PCR, yet TCRdb's version contains in-frame clones alone and is incomplete. There are approximately 100,000 clones in the sample; around 93% occur only once, and 17% lies in the top ten. The sample was peripheral blood. The receptors were sampled from a man aged 50 or older with acute or convalescent COVID-19.

The chain has TRBV5-1 and TRBJ1-5, with TRBD1 identical over 9 bases. Per germline, CDR1 SGHRS and CDR2 YFSETQ. CDR3 length: 15 amino acids. J lost 4 bases, V lost 5 bases, and 7 bases had no gene match. In DNA, the CDR3 is TGCGCCAGCAGACAGGGGGCGGACGGGAATCAGCCCCAGCATTTT. It specifies CASRQGADGNQPQHF. The whole variable domain, remainder taken from reference TRBV5-1 and TRBJ1-5, is KAGVTQTPRYLIKTRGQQVTLSCSPISGHRSVSWYQQTPGQGLQFLFEYFSETQRNKGNFPGRFSGRQFSNSRSEMNVSTLELGDSALYLCASRQGADGNQPQHFGDGTRLSIL.

In nucleotides, the CDR3 is TGCGCCAGCAGCTTTGTGTCGCAGGGGGCAGGGAATGAGCAGTTCTTC. This sequence encodes CASSFVSQGAGNEQFF. The V gene is TRBV5-1, the J gene TRBJ2-1, with TRBD1 identical over 8 bases. V shed 2 bases, J shed 7 bases, and the junction held 11 bases outside the gene matches. This CDR3 spans 16 amino acids. The V gene's germline CDR1 is SGHRS and CDR2 YFSETQ.

This rearrangement joins TRBV11-2 to TRBJ2-3; TRBD1 matches at 8 bases. The CDR3 totals 15 residues. From germline, CDR1 is SGHAT and CDR2 FQNNGV. J was trimmed by 5 bases and V by 1 base; bases with no gene match: 5. The CDR3 DNA follows: TGTGCCAGCAGCTTAGGGCAGGGGGCGGTAGATACGCAGTATTTT. Translated, it gives CASSLGQGAVDTQYF.

The sample holds one count of this clone. The gene calls are TRBV6-1 and TRBJ2-1; perhaps TRBD2 as D (6 bases). The V gene's germline CDR1 is MNHNS and CDR2 SASEGT. V lost 2 bases to trimming and J lost 13 bases, with 9 bases between them. There are 11 residues in the CDR3. This CDR3 reads CASSEPGDQFF. The DNA of the CDR3 is TGTGCCAGCAGTGAACCGGGAGACCAGTTCTTC.

This sequence joins TRBV18 and TRBJ1-4; 9 nucleotides match TRBD1. Germline loops: CDR1 KGHSH, CDR2 LQKENI. With 0 bases clipped from V and 5 bases from J, the junction kept 1 base outside the gene matches. CDR3 length: 15 residues. CDR3 sequence (DNA): TGTGCCAGCTCACCACCGGGACAGGGAAATGAAAAACTGTTTTTT. This encodes CASSPPGQGNEKLFF.

The V and J genes are TRBV3-1 (or the pseudogene TRBV3-2) and TRBJ1-6; 8 bases align to TRBD1. The germline V gene encodes CDR1 LGHDT and CDR2 YNNKEL (reference sequence). This CDR3 spans 17 amino acids. The trim removed 6 bases at V and 0 bases at J, leaving 7 bases unmatched. This CDR3 reads CASRTRTGSSYNSPLHF. For the CDR3, the DNA is TGTGCCAGCAGAACCAGGACAGGGAGCTCCTATAATTCACCCCTCCACTTT.

V usage is TRBV19 and J usage is TRBJ1-1; perhaps TRBD1 as D (5 bases). Trimming stripped 10 bases from V and 0 bases from J, with 21 bases between. Germline-derived CDR1 and CDR2 are LNHDA and SQIVND (reference sequence). The CDR3 extends over 16 amino acids. CDR3 in amino acids: CATARRAGSLNTEAFF. The DNA of the CDR3 is TGTGCCACCGCGCGCCGGGCAGGGTCCTTGAACACTGAAGCTTTCTTT.

V is TRBV7-8 and J is TRBJ2-7; no firm D call. The V end lost 3 bases, the J end lost 3 bases, and 12 bases lay between the germline ends. The CDR3 length is 14 residues. The germline CDR1 and CDR2 sequences are SGHVS and FQNEAQ. The CDR3 nucleotides read TGTGCCAGCAGCTTCTATGGTATCGGCTACGAGCAGTACTTC. Translation gives CASSFYGIGYEQYF.

The J gene is TRBJ2-1, the V gene TRBV27; TRBD2 is a possible D gene (6 bases). The CDR3 extends over 16 amino acids. Germline V lookup: CDR1 MNHEY, CDR2 SMNVEV (reference sequence). V lost 6 bases and J 0 bases, leaving 15 bases between the germline ends. CDR3 coding DNA: TGTGCCAGCAGCCGGGACTGGGGAAGCTCCTACAATGAGCAGTTCTTC. Its protein product is CASSRDWGSSYNEQFF.

CDR3 amino acids: CASSLPGTNYGYTF. CDR3 DNA: TGTGCCAGCAGTCTCCCGGGGACTAACTATGGCTACACCTTC. This chain links TRBV28 with TRBJ1-2, with D unclear. V was cut by 5 bases and J by 0 bases, with 10 bases left in between. CDR1 is MDHEN, CDR2 SYDVKM, per germline. The CDR3 loop spans 14 amino acids.

The V gene is TRBV12-3 or TRBV12-4, the J gene TRBJ1-1, with a possible D match to TRBD1 (5 bases). V dropped 2 bases and J dropped 5 bases, with 9 bases sitting between them. CDR3 length: 13 residues. The CDR3 region has the DNA TGTGCCAGCAGTTTACAGGGAAGAACTGAAGCTTTCTTT. Its protein is CASSLQGRTEAFF.